This T cell receptor (beta chain) appears in the sequencing data of a study of Graves' ophthalmopathy and Graves' hyperthyroidism. General study results and limits: Ophthalmopathy and stable hyperthyroidism were discriminated by a 13-signature model, with approximately 89% sensitivity and approximately 77% specificity. Blood samples also showed most expanded thyroid clonotypes exceeding 0.001 frequency.

Clinicians diagnosed using symptoms, serum thyroxine, TRAb, thyroid ultrasound and orbital computed tomography. Using RNA transcripts, the TCR beta CDR3 regions were amplified. RT-PCR was first run with HTBI primers, then multiplex PCR in a second round. Each CDR3 protein is one row after TCRdb ran MiXCR on the multiplex PCR reads. The table lists approximately 700,000 distinct CDR3 sequences, about two fifths of them singletons. This clonotype has a handful of counts. Antigen specificity is unknown. With 1 base removed from V and 12 bases from J, the gap between germline ends came to 15 bases. Looked up from germline, CDR1 is MGHDK and CDR2 is SYGVNS. The CDR3 is 13 amino acids.

Sequenced material: peripheral blood. The V and J genes are TRBV25-1 and TRBJ1-2; weak D call: TRBD1 (5 bases). This clonotype was obtained from an adult man with Graves' ophthalmopathy. Here the CDR3 reads CASSESSRAGNTF. DNA of the CDR3: TGTGCCAGCAGTGAATCGTCCAGGGCTGGAAACACCTTC.